The 29 T cell receptor beta chains below come from one sample, sequenced in a study of T cells in Graves' hyperthyroidism and ophthalmopathy. Authors of the study amplified TCR beta CDR3 regions from RNA transcripts. During a first-round RT-PCR of the TCR CDR3, the HTBI primer set was used. One entry per CDR3 protein, called by TCRdb with MiXCR from the multiplex PCR reads. The sample yields more than 550,000 distinct CDR3 sequences, about 45% seen once. Source material: peripheral blood or thyroid tissue (not recorded which). These receptor sequences come from an adult man with Graves' disease, either hyperthyroidism or ophthalmopathy (not recorded which).

The chain joins TRBV5-1 to TRBJ2-5; TRBD2 matches 8 bases. This CDR3 spans 16 amino acids. V lost 2 bases to trimming and J lost 1 base; unmatched junction nucleotides: 7. Germline V gene lookup returns CDR1 SGHRS and CDR2 YFSETQ. The CDR3 region is CASSLNSGSVQETQYF. The CDR3 DNA sequence: TGCGCCAGCAGCTTAAACAGCGGGAGCGTCCAAGAGACCCAGTACTTC.

The V and J genes are TRBV20-1 and TRBJ2-7, with D unclear. V was clipped by 3 bases and J by 2 bases, with 17 bases between them. Germline lookup yields CDR1 DFQATT and CDR2 SNEGSKA (reference sequence). The CDR3 is 15 residues long. The CDR3 reads CSARGSRRIAYEQYF. The CDR3 bases are TGCAGTGCTAGGGGGTCGAGACGGATTGCCTACGAGCAGTACTTC.

The chain recombines TRBV7-9 with TRBJ1-1; D call uncertain. The CDR3 extends over 14 amino acids. V lost 0 bases and J 4 bases, leaving 9 bases between the germline ends. The germline gives CDR1 SEHNR, CDR2 FQNEAQ (reference sequence). CDR3 bases: TGTGCCAGCAGCTTAGCGGGTGTATCCACTGAAGCTTTCTTT. This encodes CASSLAGVSTEAFF.

This clonotype was counted ten times or more. This rearrangement joins TRBV29-1 to TRBJ1-4; D is unresolved. This CDR3 is 11 amino acids long. Germline-derived CDR1 and CDR2 are SQVTM and ANQGSEA. V shed 5 bases and J shed 7 bases, with 8 bases lying between them. CDR3 in DNA: TGCAGCGTTCTGCGGGCTGAAAAACTGTTTTTT. Translated, it gives CSVLRAEKLFF.

This chain joins TRBV2 and TRBJ1-5; 9 positions agree with TRBD1. Losses at the gene ends were 6 bases for V and 7 bases for J; bases not matched to a gene: 7. This CDR3 contains 14 residues. Germline CDR1 reads SNHLY; CDR2 reads FYNNEI. The CDR3 sequence is CASRTGQGIQPQHF. The CDR3 nucleotides read TGTGCCAGCAGGACGGGACAGGGCATACAGCCCCAGCATTTT.

This clonotype has a handful of counts. This chain joins TRBV12-3 or TRBV12-4 and TRBJ1-6; D unclear. The CDR3 contains 16 residues. Deletions cut 0 bases from V and 10 bases from J, with 16 bases between. CDR3 in amino acids: CASSLAQEGSNSPLHF. In DNA, the CDR3 is TGTGCCAGCAGTTTAGCTCAGGAAGGGAGTAACTCACCCCTCCACTTT.

V and J are TRBV29-1 and TRBJ1-1; tentative D call: TRBD1 (6 bases). Germline values: CDR1 SQVTM, CDR2 ANQGSEA. V was pared by 7 bases and J by 1 base, with 10 bases between. The CDR3 has 12 amino acids. The CDR3 spells CSAEDRNTEAFF. The CDR3 nucleotides read TGCAGCGCTGAGGACAGGAACACTGAAGCTTTCTTT. Full variable domain (missing parts from reference TRBV29-1 and TRBJ1-1): SAVISQKPSRDICQRGTSLTIQCQVDSQVTMMFWYRQQPGQSLTLIATANQGSEATYESGFVIDKFPISRPNLTFSTLTVSNMSPEDSSIYLCSAEDRNTEAFFGQGTRLTVV.

This clonotype was seen only a few times. The chain links TRBV5-1 to TRBJ1-1; no clear D gene. Trimming shortened V by 6 bases and J by 1 base, and 13 bases separated the two germline ends. CDR1 is SGHRS and CDR2 is YFSETQ in the germline V gene. The CDR3 contains 14 residues. The CDR3 DNA reads as TGCGCCAGCAAAAGGGAGGGCGGGAACACTGAAGCTTTCTTT. Translation gives CASKREGGNTEAFF.

The rearrangement links TRBV29-1 to TRBJ1-3; D gene unclear. V lost 4 bases and J 3 bases, leaving 7 bases between the germline ends. This CDR3 has 12 amino acids. CDR1 SQVTM and CDR2 ANQGSEA come from the germline V gene. The chain's CDR3 is CSVVGYGNTIYF. In nucleotides, the CDR3 is TGCAGCGTTGTCGGGTATGGAAACACCATATATTTT.

V is TRBV12-3 or TRBV12-4 and J is TRBJ1-5, with D tentatively TRBD1 (6 bases). Between the trimmed V and J ends, which lost 6 bases and 2 bases, there was a span of 14 bases. This CDR3 is built from 15 residues. CDR3 DNA sequence: TGTGCCAGCAGGGCAGGGGATTGGGGCAATCAGCCCCAGCATTTT. It is translated as CASRAGDWGNQPQHF.

This clonotype was counted a few times. V usage is TRBV19 and J usage is TRBJ2-5, with TRBD1 identical over 7 bases. Per the germline V gene, CDR1 is LNHDA and CDR2 is SQIVND (reference sequence). This CDR3 comprises 13 residues. Trimming took 10 bases from V and 2 from J; bases not matched to a gene: 7. The CDR3 is CATLSGGQETQYF. DNA for the CDR3: TGTGCCACTCTCTCAGGGGGTCAAGAGACCCAGTACTTC.

The CDR3 sequence: CSVEDPGGNTEAFF. CDR3 sequence (DNA): TGCAGCGTTGAAGATCCGGGAGGAAACACTGAAGCTTTCTTT. The chain couples TRBV29-1 to TRBJ1-1; D is unclear. The CDR3 contains 14 residues. CDR1 SQVTM and CDR2 ANQGSEA come from the germline V gene. Trimming pared 0 bases from V and 2 bases from J, leaving 10 bases between.

The table lists this clonotype with a few counts. The chain recombines TRBV7-3 with TRBJ2-2; a weak D match, TRBD2 (5 bases). The germline V gene has CDR1 SGHTA and CDR2 FQGTGA. The V end was cut by 5 bases, the J end by 7 bases, with 20 bases between. The CDR3 has 16 residues. CDR3 DNA: TGTGCCAGCAGCCGCGAAGGACTTTTCACAAGCGGGGAGCTGTTTTTT. It specifies CASSREGLFTSGELFF.

The chain uses TRBV2 and TRBJ1-5; maybe TRBD1 (6 bases). This CDR3 region has 14 residues. Germline loops: CDR1 SNHLY, CDR2 FYNNEI. With 2 bases removed from V and 7 bases from J, the gap between germline ends came to 12 bases. The CDR3 DNA follows: TGTGCCAGCAGTGAATCGGGGGCGCAGCAGCCCCAGCATTTT. Encoded protein: CASSESGAQQPQHF.

This clonotype showed up just a few times. The chain carries TRBV12-3 or TRBV12-4 and TRBJ1-1; D might be TRBD1 (6 bases). The CDR3 has 16 amino acids. Trimming removed 5 bases from V and 0 bases from J, with 16 bases in between. CDR3 amino acids: CASSMGAVLLNTEAFF. CDR3 in DNA: TGTGCCAGCAGTATGGGGGCGGTCCTACTGAACACTGAAGCTTTCTTT.

Regarding this clonotype: A much bigger clone sits one base away, suggesting this may be a read error. This chain links TRBV20-1 with TRBJ2-5; the D is unclear. CDR1 DFQATT and CDR2 SNEGSKA come from the germline V gene (reference sequence). The CDR3 totals 10 residues. CDR3 sequence: CSARSETQHF. CDR3 nucleotide sequence: TGCAGTGCTAGATCAGAGACCCAGCACTTC.

This chain uses TRBV20-1 with TRBJ2-2, with D possibly matching TRBD1 (6 bases). The CDR3 runs to 15 residues. The germline V gene encodes CDR1 DFQATT and CDR2 SNEGSKA (reference sequence). The V gene lost 2 bases and the J gene lost 4 bases, with 14 bases spanning the gap. CDR3 bases: TGCAGTGCTAGATTTGGACAGTTATTCACCGGGGAGCTGTTTTTT. Amino acids: CSARFGQLFTGELFF.

This clonotype was detected a few times. The rearrangement links TRBV19 to TRBJ1-1; weak D call: TRBD1 (5 bases). Trimming left V 5 bases short and J 4 bases short, with 14 bases between. Germline V gene lookup returns CDR1 LNHDA and CDR2 SQIVND (reference sequence). This CDR3 spans 14 amino acids. CDR3 sequence: CASSLGMRGTEAFF. CDR3 sequence (DNA): TGTGCCAGTAGTTTGGGAATGAGGGGCACTGAAGCTTTCTTT.

This clonotype was counted once. The chain combines TRBV2 with TRBJ1-2; D is unclear. CDR1 is SNHLY and CDR2 is FYNNEI in the germline V gene. This CDR3 has 14 amino acids. V was pared by 7 bases and J by 2 bases, with 14 bases between. CDR3 sequence: CASTPTSINYGYTF. DNA of the CDR3: TGTGCCAGCACCCCAACGAGCATAAACTATGGCTACACCTTC.

CDR3 sequence: CATLAGQWPQHF. The CDR3 DNA reads as TGTGCCACCCTCGCGGGTCAATGGCCCCAGCATTTT. The chain combines TRBV6-5 with TRBJ1-5; unclear D gene. The CDR3 loop spans 12 amino acids. Trimming left V 10 bases short and J 9 bases short, with 16 bases between. Per germline, CDR1 MNHEY and CDR2 SVGAGI.

This clonotype showed up just a few times. The CDR3 DNA sequence: TGTGCCAGCAGCCCTCAGAGGAGTCAGCCCCAGTACTTC. Translated, it gives CASSPQRSQPQYF. The V call is TRBV7-2, the J call TRBJ2-5; D call uncertain. This CDR3 spans 13 amino acids. Germline assignment: CDR1 SGHTA and CDR2 FQGNSA. Trimming took 5 bases from V and 9 from J, leaving 16 bases between them.

V gene TRBV29-1 combines with J gene TRBJ1-4, with TRBD1 as a possible D gene (5 bases). Trimming shortened V by 0 bases and J by 8 bases, and 10 bases separated the two germline ends. This CDR3 is built from 13 residues. Germline CDR1 reads SQVTM; CDR2 reads ANQGSEA. Here the CDR3 DNA reads TGCAGCGTTGAAGATGGGGCGGTGGAAAAACTGTTTTTT. Translating gives CSVEDGAVEKLFF.

The chain couples TRBV29-1 to TRBJ2-7; either TRBD1 or TRBD2 may fit D (5 bases each). Germline CDR1 is SQVTM and CDR2 is ANQGSEA. The CDR3 contains 13 residues. The DNA of the CDR3 is TGCAGTGAAGGGACGTACGCACTTTACGAGCAGTACTTC. Translation gives CSEGTYALYEQYF.

This clonotype was found many times. J is TRBJ2-5 and V is TRBV20-1; TRBD1 agrees at 7 bases. Germline V gene lookup returns CDR1 DFQATT and CDR2 SNEGSKA (reference sequence). The CDR3 has 13 residues. Trimming cost V 2 bases and J 2 bases; bases outside gene matches: 2. The CDR3 nucleotides read TGCAGTGCTAGACAGGGGGTGCAAGAGACCCAGTACTTC. Translating gives CSARQGVQETQYF.

The chain joins TRBV12-3 or TRBV12-4 to TRBJ2-7; 9 nucleotides match TRBD1. The CDR3 loop spans 12 amino acids. The V gene end was trimmed by 6 bases and the J gene end by 6 bases; junction bases not matched to a gene: 3. The CDR3 region has the DNA TGTGCCAGCAGAACAGGGGGCGCCGAGCAGTACTTC. Amino acids: CASRTGGAEQYF.

This clonotype turned up a few times. The gene calls are TRBV20-1 and TRBJ1-4; D is undetermined. Trimming shortened V by 3 bases and J by 7 bases, and 9 bases separated the two germline ends. The germline V gene encodes CDR1 DFQATT and CDR2 SNEGSKA (reference sequence). The CDR3 length is 12 residues. CDR3 DNA sequence: TGCAGTGCTAGGGTGGGAGCTGAAAAACTGTTTTTT. This gives the protein CSARVGAEKLFF.

This rearrangement joins TRBV27 to TRBJ1-5; 9 bases fit TRBD1. V shed 5 bases, J shed 0 bases, and the junction held 8 bases outside the gene matches. CDR3 length: 17 residues. CDR1 is MNHEY, CDR2 SMNVEV, per germline (reference sequence). CDR3 sequence reads: CASSSGQGRHSNQPQHF. The CDR3, as DNA: TGTGCCAGCAGTAGCGGACAGGGGAGGCATAGCAATCAGCCCCAGCATTTT.

The table lists this clonotype with many counts. A junction boundary mismatches the germline segment, possibly from a read error. CDR3 amino acids: CASSGGPTHF. The CDR3 nucleotides are TGTGCCAGCAGTGGTGGACCCACGCACTTC. The genes are TRBV2 and TRBJ2-7; no clear D. Germline assignment: CDR1 SNHLY and CDR2 FYNNEI. This CDR3 is 10 amino acids long.

V usage is TRBV11-1 and J usage is TRBJ2-7; the match to TRBD2 covers 12 bases. Germline V gives CDR1 SGHAT, CDR2 FQDESV (reference sequence). V was pared by 4 bases and J by 5 bases, with 3 bases of the junction left unmatched. The CDR3 is 14 residues long. CDR3 region: CASSSTSGRNEQYF. As DNA, the CDR3 is TGTGCCAGCAGCTCAACTAGCGGGAGGAACGAGCAGTACTTC.